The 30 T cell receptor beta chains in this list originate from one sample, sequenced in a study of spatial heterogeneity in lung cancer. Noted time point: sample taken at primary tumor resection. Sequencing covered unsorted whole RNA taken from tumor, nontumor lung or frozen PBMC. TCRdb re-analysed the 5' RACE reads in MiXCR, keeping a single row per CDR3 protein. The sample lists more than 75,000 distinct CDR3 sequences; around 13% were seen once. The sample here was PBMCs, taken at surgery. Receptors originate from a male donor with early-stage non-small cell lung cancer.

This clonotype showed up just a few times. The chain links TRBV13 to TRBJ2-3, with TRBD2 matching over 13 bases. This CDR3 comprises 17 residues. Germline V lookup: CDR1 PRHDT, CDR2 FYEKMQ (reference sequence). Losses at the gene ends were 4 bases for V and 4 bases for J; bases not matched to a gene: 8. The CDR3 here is CASSYSGLAGISDTQYF. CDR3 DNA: TGTGCCAGCAGCTACTCGGGACTAGCGGGAATCTCAGATACGCAGTATTTT.

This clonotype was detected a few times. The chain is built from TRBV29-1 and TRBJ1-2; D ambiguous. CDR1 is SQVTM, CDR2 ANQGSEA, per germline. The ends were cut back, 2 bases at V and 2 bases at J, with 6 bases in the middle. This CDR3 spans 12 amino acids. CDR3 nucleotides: TGCAGCGTTGAAAAAAGAAACTATGGCTACACCTTC. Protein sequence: CSVEKRNYGYTF.

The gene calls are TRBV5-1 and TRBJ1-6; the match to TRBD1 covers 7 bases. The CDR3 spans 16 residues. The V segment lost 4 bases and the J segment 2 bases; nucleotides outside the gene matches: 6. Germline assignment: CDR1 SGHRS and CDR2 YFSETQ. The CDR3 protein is CASSPAGQAYNSPLHF. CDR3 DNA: TGCGCCAGCAGCCCCGCCGGACAGGCCTATAATTCACCCCTCCACTTT. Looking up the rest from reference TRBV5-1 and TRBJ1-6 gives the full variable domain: KAGVTQTPRYLIKTRGQQVTLSCSPISGHRSVSWYQQTPGQGLQFLFEYFSETQRNKGNFPGRFSGRQFSNSRSEMNVSTLELGDSALYLCASSPAGQAYNSPLHFGNGTRLTVT.

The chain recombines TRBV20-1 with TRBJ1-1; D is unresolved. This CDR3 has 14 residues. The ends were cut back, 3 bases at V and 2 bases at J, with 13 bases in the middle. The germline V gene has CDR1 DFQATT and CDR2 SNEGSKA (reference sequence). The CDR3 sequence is CSASLDGRNTEAFF. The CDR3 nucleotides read TGCAGTGCTAGTCTGGACGGGAGAAACACTGAAGCTTTCTTT.

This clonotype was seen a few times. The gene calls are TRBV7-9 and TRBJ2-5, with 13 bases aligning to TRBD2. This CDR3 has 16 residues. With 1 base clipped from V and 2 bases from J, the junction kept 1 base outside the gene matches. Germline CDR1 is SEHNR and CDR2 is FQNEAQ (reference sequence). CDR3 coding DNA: TGTGCCAGCAGCTTAGGGGGACTAGCGGGGCAAGAGACCCAGTACTTC. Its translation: CASSLGGLAGQETQYF.

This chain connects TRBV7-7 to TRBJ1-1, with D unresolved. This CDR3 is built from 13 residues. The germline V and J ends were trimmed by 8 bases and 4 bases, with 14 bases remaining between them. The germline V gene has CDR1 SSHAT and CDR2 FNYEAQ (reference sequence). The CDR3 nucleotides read TGTGCCAGCGCCACTCGGCCGGGCACTGAAGCTTTCTTT. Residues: CASATRPGTEAFF.

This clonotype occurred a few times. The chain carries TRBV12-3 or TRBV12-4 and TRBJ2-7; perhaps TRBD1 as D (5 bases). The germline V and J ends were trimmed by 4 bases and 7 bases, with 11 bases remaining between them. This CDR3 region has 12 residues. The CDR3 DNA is TGTGCCAGCAGTTCGCAGGGTCCAGAGCAGTACTTC. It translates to CASSSQGPEQYF.

CDR3 protein: CSVHPGDTQYF. For the CDR3, the DNA is TGCAGCGTCCACCCAGGGGATACGCAGTATTTT. J is TRBJ2-3 and V is TRBV29-1; tentative D call: TRBD1 (5 bases). The germline V gene has CDR1 SQVTM and CDR2 ANQGSEA. V was pared by 6 bases and J by 6 bases, with 10 bases between. This CDR3 contains 11 residues.

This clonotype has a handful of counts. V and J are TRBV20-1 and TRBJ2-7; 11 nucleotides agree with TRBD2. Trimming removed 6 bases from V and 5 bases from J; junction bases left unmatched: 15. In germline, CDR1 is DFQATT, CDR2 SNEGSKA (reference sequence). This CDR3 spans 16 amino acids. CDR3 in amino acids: CSASREASGRRNEQYF. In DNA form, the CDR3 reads TGCAGTGCCTCCCGTGAGGCTAGCGGGAGGAGGAACGAGCAGTACTTC.

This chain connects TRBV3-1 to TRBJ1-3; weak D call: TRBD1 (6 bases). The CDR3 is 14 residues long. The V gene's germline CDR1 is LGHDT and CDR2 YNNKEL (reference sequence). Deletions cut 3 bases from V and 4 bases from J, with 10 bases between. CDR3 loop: CASSHRGTGNTIYF. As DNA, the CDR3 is TGTGCCAGCAGCCACAGGGGAACAGGAAACACCATATATTTT.

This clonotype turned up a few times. This chain's CDR3 is CASSYFRGMNTEAFF. In DNA form, the CDR3 reads TGTGCCAGCAGTTACTTCAGGGGGATGAACACTGAAGCTTTCTTT. The chain has TRBV6-5 and TRBJ1-1; 7 nucleotides align to TRBD1. The CDR3 runs 15 residues. Germline CDR1 reads MNHEY; CDR2 reads SVGAGI. Unmatched junction bases numbered 2, after V lost 1 base and J lost 0 bases.

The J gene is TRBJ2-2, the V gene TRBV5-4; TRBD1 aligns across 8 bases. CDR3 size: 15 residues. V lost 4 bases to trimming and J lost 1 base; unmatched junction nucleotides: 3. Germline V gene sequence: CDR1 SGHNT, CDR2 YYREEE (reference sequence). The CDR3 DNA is TGTGCCAGCAGCCCGGACAGGGAGAACACCGGGGAGCTGTTTTTT. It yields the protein CASSPDRENTGELFF.

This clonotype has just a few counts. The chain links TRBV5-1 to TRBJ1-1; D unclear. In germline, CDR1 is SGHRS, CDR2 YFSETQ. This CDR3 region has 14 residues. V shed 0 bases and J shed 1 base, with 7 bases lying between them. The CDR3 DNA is TGCGCCAGCAGCTTGGGGCAGAAGAACACTGAAGCTTTCTTT. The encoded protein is CASSLGQKNTEAFF.

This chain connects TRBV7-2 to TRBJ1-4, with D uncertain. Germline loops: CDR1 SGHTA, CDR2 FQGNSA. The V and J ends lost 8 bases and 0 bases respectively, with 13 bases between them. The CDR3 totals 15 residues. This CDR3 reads CASSDGRTTNEKLFF. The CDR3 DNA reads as TGTGCCAGCTCGGACGGCCGTACAACTAATGAAAAACTGTTTTTT.

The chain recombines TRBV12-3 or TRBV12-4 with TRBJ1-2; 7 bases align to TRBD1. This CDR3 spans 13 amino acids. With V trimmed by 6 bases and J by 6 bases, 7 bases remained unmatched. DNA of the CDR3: TGTGCCAGCAGCGAACAGGGGAGGAATGGCTACACCTTC. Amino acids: CASSEQGRNGYTF.

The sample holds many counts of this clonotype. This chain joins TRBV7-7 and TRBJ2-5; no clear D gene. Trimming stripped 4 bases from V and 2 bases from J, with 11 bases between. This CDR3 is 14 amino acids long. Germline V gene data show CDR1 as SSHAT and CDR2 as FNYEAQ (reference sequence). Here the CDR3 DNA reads TGTGCCAGCAGCTCGAACATGGGACAAGAGACCCAGTACTTC. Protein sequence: CASSSNMGQETQYF.

The CDR3 loop is CASSVTPRAQAQQFF. The DNA for the CDR3 is TGTGCCAGCAGCGTGACCCCGCGGGCCCAGGCGCAGCAGTTCTTC. This chain links TRBV7-8 with TRBJ2-1, with D tentatively TRBD2 (5 bases). The CDR3 sequence is 15 residues long. CDR1 is SGHVS and CDR2 is FQNEAQ in the germline V gene. Between the trimmed V and J ends, which lost 5 bases and 11 bases, there was a span of 22 bases.

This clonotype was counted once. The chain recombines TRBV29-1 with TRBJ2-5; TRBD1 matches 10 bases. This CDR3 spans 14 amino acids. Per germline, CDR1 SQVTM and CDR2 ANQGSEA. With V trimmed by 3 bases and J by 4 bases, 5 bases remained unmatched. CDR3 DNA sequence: TGCAGCGTTGACGGGACAGGGGCGGGAGAGACCCAGTACTTC. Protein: CSVDGTGAGETQYF.

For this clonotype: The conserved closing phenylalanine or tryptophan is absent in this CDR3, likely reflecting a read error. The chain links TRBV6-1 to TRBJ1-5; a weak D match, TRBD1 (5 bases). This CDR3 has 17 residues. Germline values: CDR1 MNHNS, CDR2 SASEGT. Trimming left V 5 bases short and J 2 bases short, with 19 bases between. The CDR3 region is CASSRVGGPTGNQPQHL. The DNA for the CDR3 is TGTGCCAGCAGTAGGGTTGGGGGTCCAACGGGCAATCAGCCCCAGCATCTT.

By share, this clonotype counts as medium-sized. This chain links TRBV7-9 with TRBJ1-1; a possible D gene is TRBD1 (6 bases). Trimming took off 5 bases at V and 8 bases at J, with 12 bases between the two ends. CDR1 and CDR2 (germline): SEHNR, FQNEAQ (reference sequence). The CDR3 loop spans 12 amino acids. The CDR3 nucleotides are TGTGCCAGCAGCCTTAACAGGGAAGAAGCTTTCTTT. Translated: CASSLNREEAFF.

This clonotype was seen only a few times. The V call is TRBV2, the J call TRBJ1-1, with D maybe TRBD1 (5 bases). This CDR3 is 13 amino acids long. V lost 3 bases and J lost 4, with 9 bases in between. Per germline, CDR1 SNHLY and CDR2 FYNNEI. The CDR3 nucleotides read TGTGCCAGCAGTGAGGGGGAACCCACTGAAGCTTTCTTT. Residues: CASSEGEPTEAFF. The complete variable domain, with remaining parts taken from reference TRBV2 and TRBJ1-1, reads EPEVTQTPSHQVTQMGQEVILRCVPISNHLYFYWYRQILGQKVEFLVSFYNNEISEKSEIFDDQFSVERPDGSNFTLKIRSTKLEDSAMYFCASSEGEPTEAFFGQGTRLTVV.

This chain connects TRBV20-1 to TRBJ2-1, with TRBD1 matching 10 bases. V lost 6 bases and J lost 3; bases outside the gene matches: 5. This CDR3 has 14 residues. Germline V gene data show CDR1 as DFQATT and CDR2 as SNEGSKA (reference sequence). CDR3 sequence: CSATGTGVYNEQFF. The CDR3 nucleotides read TGCAGTGCCACCGGGACAGGGGTCTACAATGAGCAGTTCTTC.

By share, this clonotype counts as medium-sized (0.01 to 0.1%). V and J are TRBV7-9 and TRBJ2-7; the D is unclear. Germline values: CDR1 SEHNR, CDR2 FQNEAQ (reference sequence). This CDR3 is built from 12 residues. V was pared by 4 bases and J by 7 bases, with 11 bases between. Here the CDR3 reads CASSYPLGEQYF. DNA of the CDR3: TGTGCCAGCAGCTACCCTCTAGGGGAGCAGTACTTC.

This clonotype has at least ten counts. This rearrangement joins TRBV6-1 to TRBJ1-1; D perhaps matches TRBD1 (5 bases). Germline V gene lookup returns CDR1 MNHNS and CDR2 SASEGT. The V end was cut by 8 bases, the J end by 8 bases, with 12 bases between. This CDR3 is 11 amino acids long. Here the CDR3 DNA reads TGTGCCAGCGAATTTGGGGGAGAAGCTTTCTTT. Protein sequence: CASEFGGEAFF.

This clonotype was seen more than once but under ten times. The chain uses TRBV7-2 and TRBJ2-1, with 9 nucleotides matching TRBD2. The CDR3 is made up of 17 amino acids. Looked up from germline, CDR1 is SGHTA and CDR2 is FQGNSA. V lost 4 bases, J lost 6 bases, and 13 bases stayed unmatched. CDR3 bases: TGTGCCAGCAGCTCATCGGGCGGGAGGGCCTCTGGCAATGAGCAGTTCTTC. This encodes CASSSSGGRASGNEQFF.

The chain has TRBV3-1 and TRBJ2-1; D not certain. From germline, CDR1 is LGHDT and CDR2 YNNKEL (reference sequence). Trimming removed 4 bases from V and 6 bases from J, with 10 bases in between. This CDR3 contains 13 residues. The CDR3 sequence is CASSPRPPNEQFF. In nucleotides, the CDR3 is TGTGCCAGCAGCCCTCGGCCTCCCAATGAGCAGTTCTTC.

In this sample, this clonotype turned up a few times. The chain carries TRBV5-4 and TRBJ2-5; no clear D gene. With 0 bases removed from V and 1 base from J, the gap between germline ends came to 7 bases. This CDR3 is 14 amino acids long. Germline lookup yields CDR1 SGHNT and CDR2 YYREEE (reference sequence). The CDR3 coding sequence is TGTGCCAGCAGCTTGGCCGAGTCCCAAGAGACCCAGTACTTC. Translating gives CASSLAESQETQYF.

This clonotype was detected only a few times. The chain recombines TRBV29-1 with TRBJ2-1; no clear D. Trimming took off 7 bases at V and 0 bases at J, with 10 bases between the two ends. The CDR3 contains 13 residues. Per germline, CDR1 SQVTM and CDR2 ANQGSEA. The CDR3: CSAHTSSYNEQFF. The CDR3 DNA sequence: TGCAGCGCCCACACGAGCTCCTACAATGAGCAGTTCTTC.

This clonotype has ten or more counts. The CDR3 reads CASSEGYEQFF. CDR3 sequence (DNA): TGTGCCAGCAGTGAAGGGTATGAGCAGTTCTTC. This chain connects TRBV2 to TRBJ2-1; D gene ambiguous. Germline V gives CDR1 SNHLY, CDR2 FYNNEI. The length of the CDR3 is 11 residues. V was clipped by 1 base and J by 8 bases, with 3 bases between them. The full variable domain, with the rest looked up from reference TRBV2 and TRBJ2-1, is EPEVTQTPSHQVTQMGQEVILRCVPISNHLYFYWYRQILGQKVEFLVSFYNNEISEKSEIFDDQFSVERPDGSNFTLKIRSTKLEDSAMYFCASSEGYEQFFGPGTRLTVL.

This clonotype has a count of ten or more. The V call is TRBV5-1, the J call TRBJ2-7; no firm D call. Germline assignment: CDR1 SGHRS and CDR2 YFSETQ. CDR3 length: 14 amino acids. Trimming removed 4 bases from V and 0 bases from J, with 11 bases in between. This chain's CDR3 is CASSLRANSYEQYF. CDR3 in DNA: TGCGCCAGCAGCCTAAGGGCTAACTCCTACGAGCAGTACTTC.